This TCR beta chain was sequenced during a study of OX40 agonist ivuxolimab in advanced cancers. The CDR3 runs to 14 residues. CDR1 is SQVTM, CDR2 ANQGSEA, per germline. The V gene end was trimmed by 7 bases and the J gene end by 0 bases; junction bases not matched to a gene: 7. Clones were read by immunoSEQ multiplex PCR, and TCRdb kept only the in-frame ones, dropping some. The repertoire includes about 50,000 clones, about 89% of them detected once, and over 0.65% sits in the top ten. The rearrangement joins TRBV29-1 to TRBJ1-2, with TRBD1 matching 8 bases. This receptor was obtained from an adult with an advanced solid tumor such as melanoma, head and neck, liver or kidney cancer. Sequenced here: CD4+ or CD8+ T cells sorted from blood, sampled in a trial of the OX40 agonist ivuxolimab. CDR3 residues: CSATQTGANYGYTF. The CDR3 DNA sequence: TGCAGCGCCACCCAGACAGGGGCTAACTATGGCTACACCTTC.